Listed here are 27 T cell receptor beta chains from one sample, sequenced in a study of blood T cell repertoires in COVID-19 (dated by TCRdb to about 2020). The library came from the immunoSEQ multiplex PCR assay. Entries here come from immuneACCESS through TCRdb and include only in-frame sequences with V and J called. Some clones fail to appear in such tables; in the studies checked, an unresolved V gene covers under half of the shortfall, and the cause of the remainder is unknown. The sample table records 85,000 to 90,000 clones; approximately 82% of these occur just once. More than 1% of the sample belongs to the ten largest clones. Sequencing was done on a sample of peripheral blood. These receptors all come from an elderly woman with acute or convalescent COVID-19.

The CDR3 here is CASSQGGGRGAYNEQFF. The CDR3 DNA follows: TGTGCCAGCAGCCAAGGGGGCGGGAGGGGGGCCTACAATGAGCAGTTCTTC. The rearrangement links TRBV11-2 to TRBJ2-1; 9 bases map to TRBD2. Looked up from germline, CDR1 is SGHAT and CDR2 is FQNNGV. The CDR3 contains 17 residues. With V trimmed by 5 bases and J by 2 bases, 10 bases remained unmatched. Complete variable domain (other parts from reference TRBV11-2 and TRBJ2-1): EAGVAQSPRYKIIEKRQSVAFWCNPISGHATLYWYQQILGQGPKLLIQFQNNGVVDDSQLPKDRFSAERLKGVDSTLKIQPAKLEDSAVYLCASSQGGGRGAYNEQFFGPGTRLTVL.

This clone was detected ten times or more. The chain combines TRBV7-9 with TRBJ1-1, with no clear D. The CDR3 is 15 amino acids. V was pared by 1 base and J by 0 bases, with 9 bases between. CDR1 is SEHNR and CDR2 is FQNEAQ in the germline V gene (reference sequence). The CDR3 reads CASSLERTMNTEAFF. CDR3 nucleotide sequence: TGTGCCAGCAGCTTAGAGCGCACTATGAACACTGAAGCTTTCTTT.

This rearrangement joins TRBV2 to TRBJ2-7, with D unclear. Between the trimmed V and J ends, which lost 7 bases and 2 bases, there was a span of 15 bases. This CDR3 comprises 14 residues. CDR1 is SNHLY and CDR2 is FYNNEI in the germline V gene. CDR3 region: CASKLVLVAYEQYF. Written as DNA, the CDR3 is TGTGCCAGCAAGTTAGTATTGGTTGCCTACGAGCAGTACTTC.

This chain connects TRBV24-1 to TRBJ2-2, with D perhaps matching TRBD1 (5 bases). The CDR3 is 14 amino acids. With 4 bases removed from V and 1 base from J, the gap between germline ends came to 6 bases. The germline V gene encodes CDR1 KGHDR and CDR2 SFDVKD. The CDR3 loop reads CATSETVNTGELFF. The CDR3 DNA reads as TGTGCCACCAGTGAGACAGTGAACACCGGGGAGCTGTTTTTT.

This rearrangement joins TRBV7-2 to TRBJ2-7, with 7 bases that match TRBD1. CDR1 and CDR2 from the germline V gene are SGHTA and FQGNSA. The V and J ends lost 5 bases and 5 bases, in that order; junction bases with no gene match: 12. The CDR3 consists of 15 residues. Here the CDR3 DNA reads TGTGCCAGCAGCCCTAATGGACAGGATCGAAACGAGCAGTACTTC. Translated: CASSPNGQDRNEQYF.

This chain links TRBV5-6 with TRBJ2-5; D remains unclear. The V gene lost 0 bases and the J gene lost 0 bases, with 6 bases spanning the gap. The germline V gene has CDR1 SGHDT and CDR2 YYEEEE. The CDR3 length is 14 residues. The CDR3 spells CASSLAGDQETQYF. The CDR3 DNA sequence: TGTGCCAGCAGCTTGGCAGGCGACCAAGAGACCCAGTACTTC.

This chain links TRBV5-1 with TRBJ1-1, with 9 bases that match TRBD1. The CDR3 runs 13 residues. Trimming at V came to 4 bases and at J to 11 bases, leaving 9 bases not matched to a gene. CDR1 is SGHRS, CDR2 YFSETQ, per germline. The CDR3: CASSIGQGTGAFF. The CDR3 nucleotides are TGCGCCAGCAGCATAGGACAGGGGACGGGCGCTTTCTTT.

The V call is TRBV6-6, the J call TRBJ2-1, with 10 bases that match TRBD2. The CDR3 contains 13 residues. V lost 7 bases and J lost 8; bases outside the gene matches: 5. Germline V gene lookup returns CDR1 MNHNY and CDR2 SVGAGI (reference sequence). CDR3 in amino acids: CASMASGSYEQFF. In nucleotides, the CDR3 is TGTGCCAGCATGGCTAGCGGGAGTTATGAGCAGTTCTTC.

The chain recombines TRBV5-1 with TRBJ2-6, with D possibly TRBD1 on 6 matching bases. Germline V gene data show CDR1 as SGHRS and CDR2 as YFSETQ. Trimming took 7 bases from V and 0 from J, leaving 14 bases between them. The CDR3 contains 16 residues. The CDR3 bases are TGCGCCAGCGCTATCGGACAGCACTCTGGGGCCAACGTCCTGACTTTC. Translating gives CASAIGQHSGANVLTF.

The V gene is TRBV7-9, the J gene TRBJ1-2; D possibly corresponds to TRBD1 (6 bases). V was cut by 5 bases and J by 1 base, with 14 bases left in between. The germline CDR1 and CDR2 sequences are SEHNR and FQNEAQ (reference sequence). The CDR3 consists of 15 residues. The CDR3 spells CASSPDGQFNYGYTF. CDR3 nucleotides: TGTGCCAGCAGCCCAGACGGACAGTTTAACTATGGCTACACCTTC.

Only one count was recorded for this clone. The chain is built from TRBV27 and TRBJ2-3; D unclear. V lost 2 bases and J 0 bases, leaving 12 bases between the germline ends. The CDR3 covers 16 residues. The germline V gene has CDR1 MNHEY and CDR2 SMNVEV (reference sequence). CDR3 DNA sequence: TGTGCCAGCAGTTTAGCACTACCTCGTAGCACAGATACGCAGTATTTT. Translated, it gives CASSLALPRSTDTQYF.

The chain employs TRBV9 and TRBJ2-4, with 7 bases matching TRBD1. J gave up 5 bases and V 0 bases, and 2 bases lay outside the gene matches. The CDR3 sequence is 14 residues long. Germline V CDR1 and CDR2: SGDLS, YYNGEE. The chain's CDR3 is CASSVAQGENIQYF. The CDR3 DNA reads as TGTGCCAGCAGCGTAGCCCAGGGGGAAAACATTCAGTACTTC.

The V gene is TRBV19, the J gene TRBJ1-1; 8 nucleotides agree with TRBD1. Germline CDR1 reads LNHDA; CDR2 reads SQIVND (reference sequence). V lost 5 bases, J lost 3 bases, and 5 bases stayed unmatched. The CDR3 runs 14 residues. The DNA for the CDR3 is TGTGCCAGTAGTCCTACAGGGGGGGACACTGAAGCTTTCTTT. This translates into CASSPTGGDTEAFF.

The CDR3 loop reads CAISELGQGNQPQHF. The CDR3 nucleotides are TGTGCCATCAGTGAGTTAGGACAGGGCAATCAGCCCCAGCATTTT. V is TRBV10-3 and J is TRBJ1-5; 7 bases align to TRBD1. The V and J ends lost 1 base and 2 bases, in that order; junction bases with no gene match: 2. The CDR3 totals 15 residues. Germline V gene data show CDR1 as ENHRY and CDR2 as SYGVKD.

This sequence joins TRBV7-6 and TRBJ2-3; the match to TRBD2 covers 7 bases. The CDR3 is made up of 17 amino acids. Germline loops: CDR1 SGHVS, CDR2 FNYEAQ. The V segment lost 1 base and the J segment 2 bases; nucleotides outside the gene matches: 9. CDR3 protein: CASSLGPGLVFTDTQYF. The CDR3 bases are TGTGCCAGCAGCTTAGGGCCCGGACTAGTCTTCACAGATACGCAGTATTTT.

The V gene is TRBV11-2, the J gene TRBJ2-7; TRBD1 agrees at 10 bases. CDR3 size: 14 residues. The germline CDR1 and CDR2 sequences are SGHAT and FQNNGV. Trimming removed 1 base from V and 12 bases from J; junction bases left unmatched: 9. The CDR3 here is CASSLGLGDRGLYF. The CDR3 DNA sequence: TGTGCCAGCAGCTTAGGCCTCGGGGACAGGGGTCTGTACTTC.

This clone was seen once. The genes are TRBV7-2 and TRBJ2-1; 10 nucleotides line up with TRBD2. In germline, CDR1 is SGHTA, CDR2 FQGNSA. The CDR3 has 19 amino acids. V lost 4 bases, J lost 1 base, and 13 bases stayed unmatched. CDR3: CASSSLASGRRQSYNEQFF. CDR3 DNA: TGTGCCAGCAGCTCACTAGCTAGCGGGAGACGTCAATCCTACAATGAGCAGTTCTTC.

J is TRBJ2-3 and V is TRBV29-1; 10 positions match TRBD2. V trimming: 1 base; J trimming: 5 bases; junction bases outside the gene matches: 9. CDR1 and CDR2 from the germline V gene are SQVTM and ANQGSEA. The CDR3 is made up of 16 amino acids. CDR3: CSVEGKRGGLRDTQYF. CDR3 nucleotide sequence: TGCAGCGTTGAAGGGAAGCGGGGGGGACTGCGAGATACGCAGTATTTT.

This clone turned up a few times. In nucleotides, the CDR3 is TGCGCCAGCAGTGAGAGTGCGGGAAACAGGTTCGAGCAGTACTTC. Its protein product is CASSESAGNRFEQYF. The rearrangement uses TRBV10-1 and TRBJ2-7; perhaps TRBD2 as D (6 bases). CDR1 and CDR2 from the germline V gene are WNHNN and SYGVQD (reference sequence). The CDR3 is made up of 15 amino acids. V was shortened by 2 bases and J by 6 bases, with 17 bases between the two germline ends.

This chain uses TRBV5-1 with TRBJ1-6; D possibly corresponds to TRBD1 (5 bases). The germline gives CDR1 SGHRS, CDR2 YFSETQ. The CDR3 contains 16 residues. Trimming pared 0 bases from V and 6 bases from J, leaving 13 bases between. The CDR3 region is CASSLEVGARNSPLHF. CDR3 DNA sequence: TGCGCCAGCAGCTTGGAGGTTGGGGCCCGTAATTCACCCCTCCACTTT.

The chain carries TRBV28 and TRBJ1-1; 8 nucleotides align to TRBD1. Germline V gene lookup returns CDR1 MDHEN and CDR2 SYDVKM. V was clipped by 7 bases and J by 5 bases; unmatched bases: 15. This CDR3 comprises 16 residues. The CDR3 nucleotides read TGTGCCAGCACTCTCACGTCGCAGGGGGCGCGAACTGAAGCTTTCTTT. Protein: CASTLTSQGARTEAFF.

The chain links TRBV18 to TRBJ2-3; D is possibly TRBD1 (6 bases). Germline V gives CDR1 KGHSH, CDR2 LQKENI. The V and J ends lost 3 bases and 6 bases respectively, with 13 bases between them. The CDR3 loop spans 14 amino acids. The CDR3 loop is CASSPGQPQDTQYF. The DNA for the CDR3 is TGTGCCAGCTCACCTGGACAGCCCCAGGATACGCAGTATTTT.

The V gene is TRBV11-1, the J gene TRBJ2-2, with D uncertain. Per the germline V gene, CDR1 is SGHAT and CDR2 is FQDESV (reference sequence). Trimming removed 5 bases from V and 0 bases from J, with 7 bases in between. This CDR3 has 14 residues. CDR3 bases: TGTGCCAGCAGCGGCTCGTCGAACACCGGGGAGCTGTTTTTT. It codes for CASSGSSNTGELFF.

This chain joins TRBV28 and TRBJ2-2; the D gene is possibly TRBD2 (7 bases). CDR3 length: 15 residues. V was pared by 6 bases and J by 7 bases, with 18 bases between. Germline CDR1 reads MDHEN; CDR2 reads SYDVKM. CDR3 amino acids: CASRLTREGVGELFF. CDR3 nucleotides: TGTGCCAGCAGACTCACTAGGGAGGGGGTCGGGGAGCTGTTTTTT. Using reference TRBV28 and TRBJ2-2 for the parts outside the CDR3, the full variable domain is DVKVTQSSRYLVKRTGEKVFLECVQDMDHENMFWYRQDPGLGLRLIYFSYDVKMKEKGDIPEGYSVSREKKERFSLILESASTNQTSMYLCASRLTREGVGELFFGEGSRLTVL.

The rearrangement links TRBV6-6 to TRBJ1-5; D remains ambiguous. The V end lost 7 bases, the J end lost 7 bases, and 17 bases lay between the germline ends. The CDR3 sequence is 14 residues long. Looked up from germline, CDR1 is MNHNY and CDR2 is SVGAGI (reference sequence). DNA of the CDR3: TGTGCCAGCACCGAGGGAGTGTCTTGGCAGCCCCAGCATTTT. It specifies CASTEGVSWQPQHF.

The rearrangement joins TRBV28 to TRBJ1-2; D gene ambiguous. Germline assignment: CDR1 MDHEN and CDR2 SYDVKM. Trimming cost V 7 bases and J 0 bases, with 12 bases left between them. The length of the CDR3 is 14 residues. Here the CDR3 DNA reads TGTGCCAGCAATCAAGCCACTACTAACTATGGCTACACCTTC. Translated: CASNQATTNYGYTF.

This rearrangement joins TRBV4-1 to TRBJ2-7; TRBD1 agrees at 8 bases. The CDR3 is made up of 15 amino acids. Losses at the gene ends were 2 bases for V and 2 bases for J; bases not matched to a gene: 5. Germline loops: CDR1 MGHRA, CDR2 YSYEKL. CDR3 loop: CASSQTGGSAYEQYF. As DNA, the CDR3 is TGCGCCAGCAGCCAAACAGGGGGTTCGGCCTACGAGCAGTACTTC.